This TCR beta chain stems from a study of sequential checkpoint blockade in melanoma. At the level of the study: Patients were randomized 1:1 to nivolumab-then-ipilimumab or ipilimumab-then-nivolumab first-line.

TCRdb's table, derived via immunoSEQ multiplex PCR, lists solely in-frame clones and lacks some. This table holds some 10,000 clones, about 80% found once. V dropped 4 bases and J dropped 5; count of bases not matched to a gene: 5. Germline lookup yields CDR1 LGHNA and CDR2 YNFKEQ. The CDR3 runs 17 residues. Treatment reported: randomized to nivolumab then ipilimumab (arm A) or the reverse (arm B). From thawed PBMCs, live CD3+CD8+ cells negative for CD19 and CD56 were sorted. The chain links TRBV4-2 to TRBJ2-2, with 15 bases matching TRBD2. Material: CD8+ T cells sorted from blood (inferred from file names), obtained from a patient given nivolumab and ipilimumab in sequence. This TCR was sampled from a human donor with melanoma. CDR3 coding DNA: TGTGCCAGCAGCCCCCGGACTAGCGGGGGGGTTACCGGGGAGCTGTTTTTT. The encoded protein is CASSPRTSGGVTGELFF.